Following are 8 T cell receptor beta chains from one sample sequenced in a study of regulatory T cells in long-lasting Graves disease (dated by TCRdb to about 2021). The library was made by multiplex PCR. These reads were obtained on an Illumina HiSeq 4000. iRepertoire HTBI primers and Arm-PCR amplification of CDR3 regions were used to construct TCR beta libraries. TCRdb applied fastp at Q25 and MiXCR to the public reads, then kept only in-frame beta chains. Rows matching on CDR3 protein sequence are summarized as one entry with the most common DNA and genes. In this sample the table shows 200,000 to 300,000 distinct CDR3 sequences, around 20% of which occur a single time. The ten largest account for roughly 14% of the sample. Explained via the paper, the time point label denotes: newly diagnosed GD, antithyroid drugs for less than 3 months. For both TCR sequencing and RNA sequencing, RNA was extracted from PBMCs using TRIzol.

This specimen consisted of peripheral blood mononuclear cells (PBMCs), obtained at new diagnosis, from a patient treated with antithyroid drugs. These receptors were collected from a female donor with Graves disease.

Many counts were recorded for this clonotype. The chain joins TRBV11-3 to TRBJ1-1; TRBD1 might be the D (5 bases). Germline CDR1 reads SGHNT; CDR2 reads YENEEA. The V end lost 2 bases, the J end lost 4 bases, and 11 bases lay between the germline ends. The CDR3 extends over 14 amino acids. CDR3 in DNA: TGTGCCAGCAGCTTATCGGGTGGGGCCACTGAAGCTTTCTTT. Its protein product is CASSLSGGATEAFF.

This clonotype has just a few counts. The chain recombines TRBV18 with TRBJ1-5, with 10 bases lining up with TRBD1. J was trimmed by 4 bases and V by 4 bases; bases with no gene match: 7. Germline CDR1 KGHSH, CDR2 LQKENI. CDR3 length equals 16 residues. CDR3 DNA sequence: TGTGCCAGCTCACGACGGGACAGGGGCTTAAATCAGCCCCAGCATTTT. It is translated as CASSRRDRGLNQPQHF.

This clonotype was recorded a few times. The V and J genes are TRBV15 and TRBJ1-5; D ambiguous. Germline V gives CDR1 LNHNV, CDR2 YYDKDF (reference sequence). V lost 0 bases to trimming and J lost 8 bases, with 8 bases between them. CDR3 length equals 13 residues. The CDR3 region is CATSRDRSEPQHF. CDR3 nucleotide sequence: TGTGCCACCAGCAGAGATCGTTCGGAGCCCCAGCATTTT.

To note about this clonotype: A read error may be the cause here, since a much bigger clone is one base away. The chain has TRBV7-9 and TRBJ2-1, with 8 bases identical to TRBD1. CDR3 length: 15 amino acids. Germline V gene data show CDR1 as SEHNR and CDR2 as FQNEAQ (reference sequence). V shed 4 bases and J 10 bases; nucleotides not matched to a gene: 12. The CDR3 sequence: CASSYGTGDMYEQFF. The CDR3 DNA follows: TGTGCCAGCAGCTACGGGACAGGTGATATGTACGAGCAGTTCTTC.

Remarks on this clonotype: One base away lies a much larger clone, so this may be a sequencing read error. The rearrangement links TRBV27 to TRBJ2-5; D not resolved. The CDR3 length is 14 residues. Germline V gene lookup returns CDR1 MNHEY and CDR2 SMNVEV (reference sequence). V lost 6 bases and J 5 bases, leaving 16 bases between the germline ends. CDR3 nucleotides: TGTGCCAGCAGGCATGTCCCGGGCCCCGAGACCCAGTACTTC. Its translation: CASRHVPGPETQYF.

Many counts were recorded for this clonotype. This chain joins TRBV6-2 or TRBV6-3 and TRBJ2-1; D may be TRBD1 or TRBD2 (5 bases each). V was pared by 2 bases and J by 3 bases, with 11 bases between. Germline V gene lookup returns CDR1 MNHEY and CDR2 SVGEGT. This CDR3 region has 15 residues. In nucleotides, the CDR3 is TGTGCCAGCAGTTACGAGAGGGGCGTCTACAATGAGCAGTTCTTC. It translates to CASSYERGVYNEQFF.

This clonotype was found a few times. V gene TRBV28 combines with J gene TRBJ1-6, with D maybe TRBD1 (5 bases). Looked up from germline, CDR1 is MDHEN and CDR2 is SYDVKM. CDR3 length: 12 residues. V was shortened by 7 bases and J by 9 bases, with 10 bases between the two germline ends. For the CDR3, the DNA is TGTGCCAGCAAGGCGGGGCTTTCACCCCTCCACTTT. This gives the protein CASKAGLSPLHF.

On this clonotype: With a much larger clone just one base away, this may be a read error. The V call is TRBV6-2 or TRBV6-3, the J call TRBJ2-5; TRBD2 matches 7 bases. The CDR3 sequence is 15 residues long. The V gene's germline CDR1 is MNHEY and CDR2 SVGEGT. The CDR3 protein is CTSSTVWREQETQYF. The CDR3 coding sequence is TGTACCAGCAGTACCGTATGGCGGGAGCAAGAGACCCAGTACTTC.